These 6 T cell receptor delta chains originate from one sample sequenced in a study of gammadelta T cells in human blood. TCRdb made new clone calls on the RT-PCR reads using CATT. This repertoire shows about 300 delta-chain clones, 65% to 75% found once; its top ten account for around 69%. Sample: Vgamma9Vdelta2 gamma-delta T cells from adult blood. These receptors were collected from a human donor.

About this clone itself: The protein in TCRdb stems from a much larger clone and differs at residue 15 from this DNA's translation, likely a read error; here the protein is translated from the DNA. The chain has TRDV2 and TRDJ1, with 9 bases identical to TRDD3. The tail of the sequence fits TRDJ2 better, so the J call may be wrong. Germline V gene sequence: CDR1 GEAIGNYY, CDR2 EKD. There are 16 residues in the CDR3. CDR3 coding DNA: TGTGCCTGTGACACCCTACTGGGGGAGAACACCGATAAACTCTTCTTT. Translating it yields CACDTLLGENTDKLFF.

Remarks on this clone: One base separates it from a far larger clone, so it is likely a read error. The chain links TRDV2 to TRDJ1, with D unresolved. The CDR3 has 15 amino acids. V lost 1 base and J lost 0, with 11 bases in between. From germline, CDR1 is GEAIGNYY and CDR2 EKD. The CDR3 loop is CACDTLWQHTDKLIF. The CDR3 region has the DNA TGTGCCTGTGACACGCTGTGGCAACACACCGATAAACTCATCTTT.

On this clone itself: A far larger clone is one nucleotide away, so this likely arose from a read error. The chain couples TRDV2 to TRDJ1, with 10 bases lining up with TRDD3. Trimming cost V 0 bases and J 0 bases; bases outside gene matches: 9. This CDR3 spans 18 amino acids. Per germline, CDR1 GEAIGNYY and CDR2 EKD. In nucleotides, the CDR3 is TGTGCCTGTGACACCGTCTGGGGGATAGGTTTAGACACCGATAAACTCATCTTT. Residues: CACDTVWGIGLDTDKLIF.

This clone has a handful of counts. A read error likely explains this, since a far larger clone differs by one base. This rearrangement joins TRDV2 to TRDJ1; D gene uncertain. The CDR3 has 16 amino acids. Between the trimmed V and J ends, which lost 0 bases and 0 bases, there was a span of 13 bases. Per germline, CDR1 GEAIGNYY and CDR2 EKD. For the CDR3, the DNA is TGTGCCTGTGACACCATTGGAAGAACCGACACCGATAAACTCATCTTT. Translated, it gives CACDTIGRTDTDKLIF.

In the case of this clone: With a far larger clone one base away, a read error is the likely cause. In the same sample, other DNA sequences code for this CDR3. The rearrangement links TRDV2 to TRDJ1; 11 nucleotides match TRDD3. The CDR3 has 18 amino acids. CDR1 and CDR2 (germline): GEAIGNYY, EKD. The junction had 15 bases not matched to a gene; V was cut back by 0 bases and J by 7 bases. CDR3 sequence reads: CACDTVTRTGGYVGKLIF. DNA of the CDR3: TGTGCCTGTGACACCGTAACGCGTACTGGGGGATATGTCGGTAAACTCATCTTT.

This clone is large (0.1 to 1%) by share. A much more abundant neighbour one base away suggests this may be a read error. V gene TRDV2 combines with J gene TRDJ1, with D possibly being TRDD3 (6 bases). The length of the CDR3 is 15 residues. Germline values: CDR1 GEAIGNYY, CDR2 EKD. CDR3 DNA: TGTGCCCGTGACACGCTGGGGCAACACACCGATAAACTCATCTTT. Residues: CARDTLGQHTDKLIF.